These 18 T cell receptor beta chains originate from one sample sequenced in a study of blood T cell repertoires in COVID-19 (dated by TCRdb to about 2020). To prepare the library, the immunoSEQ multiplex PCR assay was applied. In its TCRdb copy, this immuneACCESS table keeps in-frame sequences only and misses some clones. Where compared with another copy, unresolved V genes explain less than half of these, and the others have no known cause. In all, the sample holds more than 60,000 clones, and about 86% of those were seen once. The ten largest clonotypes hold less than 5.5% of the sample. The sequenced sample was peripheral blood. Receptor source: a man in his fifties with active COVID-19.

This chain joins TRBV9 and TRBJ1-5; the D is unclear. The germline V gene has CDR1 SGDLS and CDR2 YYNGEE. The CDR3 is made up of 14 amino acids. Trimming pared 0 bases from V and 0 bases from J, leaving 4 bases between. Here the CDR3 DNA reads TGTGCCAGCAGCGTAGACAGTAGCAATCAGCCCCAGCATTTT. It is translated as CASSVDSSNQPQHF.

This sequence joins TRBV5-4 and TRBJ1-3; 8 bases map to TRBD1. The CDR3 loop spans 16 amino acids. Germline assignment: CDR1 SGHNT and CDR2 YYREEE (reference sequence). The V segment lost 2 bases and the J segment 1 base; nucleotides outside the gene matches: 5. CDR3 in DNA: TGTGCCAGCAGCTTAACAGGGGGGGCTTCTGGAAACACCATATATTTT. Protein product: CASSLTGGASGNTIYF.

The V call is TRBV7-2, the J call TRBJ2-7, with TRBD1 matching over 9 bases. CDR1 is SGHTA, CDR2 FQGNSA, per germline. The length of the CDR3 is 14 residues. V trimming: 5 bases; J trimming: 3 bases; junction bases outside the gene matches: 5. In DNA, the CDR3 is TGTGCCAGCAGCCCGGACAGGGGAGGCTACGAGCAGTACTTC. It yields the protein CASSPDRGGYEQYF.

This chain connects TRBV28 to TRBJ2-5, with 7 bases matching TRBD2. This CDR3 has 14 amino acids. Germline lookup yields CDR1 MDHEN and CDR2 SYDVKM. The J segment lost 1 base and the V segment lost 6 bases, leaving 5 bases of the junction unmatched. CDR3 bases: TGTGCCAGCAGCCCGGGACTAAGCCAAGAGACCCAGTACTTC. Translating gives CASSPGLSQETQYF.

The chain is built from TRBV18 and TRBJ2-1, with TRBD2 identical over 12 bases. J lost 4 bases, V lost 2 bases, and 0 bases had no gene match. The germline gives CDR1 KGHSH, CDR2 LQKENI. The CDR3 covers 15 residues. The CDR3 nucleotides are TGTGCCAGCTCACCAGGGACTAGCGGGTACAATGAGCAGTTCTTC. Its translation: CASSPGTSGYNEQFF.

This chain connects TRBV2 to TRBJ2-3, with D unclear. This CDR3 is 11 amino acids long. Trimming cost V 6 bases and J 6 bases, with 7 bases left between them. Germline CDR1 and CDR2: SNHLY and FYNNEI. Written as DNA, the CDR3 is TGTGCCAGCAGCCTCGTGGATACGCAGTATTTT. Its translation is CASSLVDTQYF. The full variable domain, its missing parts supplied by reference TRBV2 and TRBJ2-3, is EPEVTQTPSHQVTQMGQEVILRCVPISNHLYFYWYRQILGQKVEFLVSFYNNEISEKSEIFDDQFSVERPDGSNFTLKIRSTKLEDSAMYFCASSLVDTQYFGPGTRLTVL.

The genes are TRBV6-1 and TRBJ2-3; 7 bases match TRBD2. The length of the CDR3 is 14 residues. The V gene end was trimmed by 2 bases and the J gene end by 9 bases; junction bases not matched to a gene: 8. Germline CDR1 MNHNS, CDR2 SASEGT. The DNA of the CDR3 is TGTGCCAGCAGTGAACCGGGAGGAACCCGCACGCAGTATTTT. Translation: CASSEPGGTRTQYF.

The chain has TRBV19 and TRBJ2-7; tentatively, D is TRBD2 (6 bases). Germline CDR1 reads LNHDA; CDR2 reads SQIVND (reference sequence). This CDR3 has 14 residues. Trimming left V 3 bases short and J 3 bases short, with 12 bases between. The CDR3 loop reads CASSISGWDYEQYF. The CDR3 bases are TGTGCCAGTAGTATCAGCGGGTGGGACTACGAGCAGTACTTC.

This clone came up a few times. This same CDR3 is encoded by further DNA sequences in the sample. The chain joins TRBV12-3 or TRBV12-4 to TRBJ2-5; the D is unclear. The CDR3 runs 12 residues. The V and J ends lost 5 bases and 5 bases respectively, with 9 bases between them. The CDR3 DNA is TGTGCCAGCAGTCCCACGAGGGAGACCCAGTACTTC. Its translation is CASSPTRETQYF.

V gene TRBV6-2 or TRBV6-3 combines with J gene TRBJ1-1; TRBD1 is a possible D gene (6 bases). V lost 0 bases, J lost 5 bases, and 13 bases lay in between. The CDR3 has 15 amino acids. Germline values: CDR1 MNHEY, CDR2 SVGEGT. DNA of the CDR3: TGTGCCAGCAGTTACTCGCTACAGGGTGCGACTGAAGCTTTCTTT. Amino acids: CASSYSLQGATEAFF.

V and J are TRBV6-5 and TRBJ2-1, with D possibly being TRBD2 (6 bases). CDR3 length: 16 amino acids. The germline CDR1 and CDR2 sequences are MNHEY and SVGAGI. V was shortened by 4 bases and J by 0 bases, with 13 bases between the two germline ends. The DNA of the CDR3 is TGTGCCAGCAGTTTGGTAGCGGACCTCTCCTACAATGAGCAGTTCTTC. Its protein is CASSLVADLSYNEQFF.

The V and J genes are TRBV7-2 and TRBJ2-7; 9 bases agree with TRBD1. CDR3 length equals 18 residues. The germline V gene has CDR1 SGHTA and CDR2 FQGNSA. The V gene end was trimmed by 5 bases and the J gene end by 1 base; junction bases not matched to a gene: 15. CDR3 sequence: CASSKFSQGAGRSYEQYF. For the CDR3, the DNA is TGTGCCAGCAGCAAATTTTCACAGGGGGCGGGCCGGTCCTACGAGCAGTACTTC.

The rearrangement uses TRBV2 and TRBJ2-3; maybe TRBD1 (5 bases). The CDR3 loop spans 14 amino acids. Germline values: CDR1 SNHLY, CDR2 FYNNEI. V was cut by 4 bases and J by 4 bases, with 12 bases left in between. Here the CDR3 reads CASSAGRGADTQYF. Here the CDR3 DNA reads TGTGCCAGCAGTGCAGGAAGGGGCGCAGATACGCAGTATTTT. Full variable domain (missing parts from reference TRBV2 and TRBJ2-3): EPEVTQTPSHQVTQMGQEVILRCVPISNHLYFYWYRQILGQKVEFLVSFYNNEISEKSEIFDDQFSVERPDGSNFTLKIRSTKLEDSAMYFCASSAGRGADTQYFGPGTRLTVL.

On this clone: This specimen includes other DNA sequences encoding the same CDR3. The V and J genes are TRBV10-3 and TRBJ2-5, with 14 bases matching TRBD2. Looked up from germline, CDR1 is ENHRY and CDR2 is SYGVKD. With V trimmed by 3 bases and J by 5 bases, 5 bases remained unmatched. The CDR3 covers 16 residues. The CDR3 sequence is CAISDPGLAGVETQYF. The CDR3 DNA sequence: TGTGCCATCAGTGACCCGGGACTAGCGGGAGTCGAGACCCAGTACTTC.

The J gene is TRBJ2-4, the V gene TRBV2; TRBD1 matches at 8 bases. This CDR3 spans 14 amino acids. The V segment lost 6 bases and the J segment 3 bases; nucleotides outside the gene matches: 4. The germline CDR1 and CDR2 sequences are SNHLY and FYNNEI. In nucleotides, the CDR3 is TGTGCCAGCAGCGGACAGGGTGGCAAAAACATTCAGTACTTC. It codes for CASSGQGGKNIQYF. Full variable domain (outside the CDR3, taken from reference TRBV2 and TRBJ2-4): EPEVTQTPSHQVTQMGQEVILRCVPISNHLYFYWYRQILGQKVEFLVSFYNNEISEKSEIFDDQFSVERPDGSNFTLKIRSTKLEDSAMYFCASSGQGGKNIQYFGAGTRLSVL.

This chain uses TRBV19 with TRBJ1-5; the match to TRBD1 covers 9 bases. This CDR3 region has 15 residues. Germline trimming cut 7 bases from V and 3 bases from J; bases unmatched to any gene: 7. Germline CDR1 is LNHDA and CDR2 is SQIVND (reference sequence). DNA of the CDR3: TGTGCCAGTAAAAGGGACAGGGCTTTCAATCAGCCCCAGCATTTT. Its protein is CASKRDRAFNQPQHF.

This clone has a single count. The chain couples TRBV6-5 to TRBJ1-1; D gene ambiguous. The V end was cut by 6 bases, the J end by 8 bases, with 10 bases between. This CDR3 region has 11 residues. CDR1 and CDR2 from the germline V gene are MNHEY and SVGAGI. The CDR3 reads CASSHSLEAFF. The CDR3 DNA is TGTGCCAGCAGCCACAGCTTAGAAGCTTTCTTT.

This clone has just one count. The chain links TRBV7-3 to TRBJ2-3, with 7 bases identical to TRBD2. This CDR3 region has 11 residues. Per germline, CDR1 SGHTA and CDR2 FQGTGA. V lost 4 bases and J lost 9; bases outside the gene matches: 1. The CDR3: CASSSGGTQYF. The CDR3 nucleotides read TGTGCCAGCAGCTCCGGGGGGACGCAGTATTTT.